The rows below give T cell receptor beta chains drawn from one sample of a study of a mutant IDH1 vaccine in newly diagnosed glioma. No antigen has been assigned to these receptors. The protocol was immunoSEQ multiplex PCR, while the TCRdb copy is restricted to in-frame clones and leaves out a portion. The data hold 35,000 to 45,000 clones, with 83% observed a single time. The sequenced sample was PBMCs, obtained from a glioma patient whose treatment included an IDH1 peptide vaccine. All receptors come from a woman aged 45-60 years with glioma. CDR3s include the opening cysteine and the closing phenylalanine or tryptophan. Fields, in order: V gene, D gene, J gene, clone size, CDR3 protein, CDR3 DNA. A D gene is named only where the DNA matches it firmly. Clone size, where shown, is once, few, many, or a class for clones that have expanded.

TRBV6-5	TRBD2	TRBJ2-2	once	CASRRGGGPGELFF	TGTGCCAGCAGGCGGGGGGGCGGGCCCGGGGAGCTGTTTTTT
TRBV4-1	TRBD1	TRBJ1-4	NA	CASRKGAGQGSEKLFF	TGCGCCAGCAGGAAAGGGGCGGGACAGGGCAGTGAAAAACTGTTTTTT
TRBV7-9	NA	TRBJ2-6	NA	CASSFGGGANVLTF	TGTGCCAGCAGCTTCGGCGGGGGGGCCAACGTCCTGACTTTC
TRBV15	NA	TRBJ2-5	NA	CATSRPRETQYF	TGTGCCACCAGCAGACCTAGGGAGACCCAGTACTTC
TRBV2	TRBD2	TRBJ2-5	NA	CASSEWASGGETQYF	TGTGCCAGCAGTGAATGGGCTAGCGGGGGGGAGACCCAGTACTTC
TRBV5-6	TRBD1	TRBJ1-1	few	CASSFRDRGFTEAFF	TGTGCCAGCAGCTTCCGGGACAGGGGGTTCACTGAAGCTTTCTTT
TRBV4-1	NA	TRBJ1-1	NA	CASSREGGARNTEAFF	TGCGCCAGCAGCCGCGAAGGGGGGGCAAGAAACACTGAAGCTTTCTTT
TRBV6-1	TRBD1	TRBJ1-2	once	CASSDAGGAFGYTF	TGTGCCAGCAGTGATGCAGGGGGCGCTTTTGGCTACACCTTC
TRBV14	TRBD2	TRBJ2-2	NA	CASRQLAAGELFF	TGTGCCAGCAGACAACTAGCGGCCGGGGAGCTGTTTTTT
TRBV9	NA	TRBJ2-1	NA	CASSPQGPYNEQFF	TGTGCCAGCAGCCCCCAGGGGCCCTACAATGAGCAGTTCTTC
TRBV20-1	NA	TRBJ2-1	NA	CSAWGPQGFF	TGCAGTGCTTGGGGACCGCAGGGGTTCTTC
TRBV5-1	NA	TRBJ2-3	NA	CASSLNADTQYF	TGCGCCAGCAGCTTGAACGCAGATACGCAGTATTTT
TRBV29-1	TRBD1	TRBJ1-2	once	CSVADRGMNGYTF	TGCAGCGTTGCGGACAGGGGGATGAATGGCTACACCTTC
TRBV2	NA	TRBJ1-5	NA	CASSESGQGSNQPQHF	TGTGCCAGCAGTGAATCGGGCCAGGGGAGCAATCAGCCCCAGCATTTT
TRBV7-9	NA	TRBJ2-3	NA	CASSLAGTPDTQYF	TGTGCCAGCAGCTTAGCGGGGACTCCAGATACGCAGTATTTT
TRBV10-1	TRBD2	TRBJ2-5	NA	CASSESASGGQETQYF	TGCGCCAGCAGTGAGTCGGCTAGCGGGGGCCAAGAGACCCAGTACTTC
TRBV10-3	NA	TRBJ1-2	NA	CAIFNGPNYGYTF	TGTGCCATCTTCAACGGGCCAAACTATGGCTACACCTTC
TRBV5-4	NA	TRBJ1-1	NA	CASSLAVGNTEAFF	TGTGCCAGCAGCTTGGCGGTGGGGAACACTGAAGCTTTCTTT
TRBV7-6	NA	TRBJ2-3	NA	CASSRLVGGTRDTQYF	TGTGCCAGCAGCCGATTAGTGGGGGGTACCCGAGATACGCAGTATTTT
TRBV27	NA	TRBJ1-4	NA	CASSSKVLGEKLFF	TGTGCCAGCAGTTCAAAAGTCTTGGGTGAAAAACTGTTTTTT
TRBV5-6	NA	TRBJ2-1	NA	CASSLMAGSYNEQFF	TGTGCCAGCAGCTTGATGGCAGGGTCCTACAATGAGCAGTTCTTC
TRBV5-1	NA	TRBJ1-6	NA	CASSLGGDSPLHF	TGCGCCAGCAGCTTAGGAGGGGACTCACCCCTCCACTTT
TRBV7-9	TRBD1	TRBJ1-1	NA	CASSSGTGLNTEAFF	TGTGCCAGCAGCTCAGGGACAGGGCTGAACACTGAAGCTTTCTTT
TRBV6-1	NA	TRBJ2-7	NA	CASSERRIGVTYEQYF	TGTGCCAGCAGTGAAAGAAGGATTGGGGTGACCTACGAGCAGTACTTC
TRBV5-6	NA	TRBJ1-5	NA	CASSLASQPQHF	TGTGCCAGCAGCTTGGCCTCTCAGCCCCAGCATTTT
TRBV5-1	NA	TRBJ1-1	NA	CASSRAASEKAFF	TGCGCCAGCAGTCGGGCTGCGTCGGAAAAAGCTTTCTTT
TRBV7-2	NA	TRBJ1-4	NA	CASSPGPNNEKLFF	TGTGCCAGCAGCCCAGGACCGAATAATGAAAAACTGTTTTTT
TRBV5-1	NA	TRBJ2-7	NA	CASSISYEQYF	TGCGCCAGCAGCATCTCCTACGAGCAGTACTTC
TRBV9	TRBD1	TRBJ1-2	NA	CASSETQGAYGYTF	TGTGCCAGCAGCGAGACACAGGGGGCCTATGGCTACACCTTC
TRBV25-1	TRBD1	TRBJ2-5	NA	CASNRRGLGETQYF	TGTGCCAGCAACCGAAGGGGGCTGGGGGAGACCCAGTACTTC
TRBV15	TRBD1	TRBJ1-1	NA	CATSRGFGQGPTEAFF	TGTGCCACCAGCAGAGGCTTCGGACAGGGACCCACTGAAGCTTTCTTT
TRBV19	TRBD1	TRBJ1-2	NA	CATYTGGDGYTF	TGTGCCACCTACACAGGGGGCGATGGCTACACCTTC
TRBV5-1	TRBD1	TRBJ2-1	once	CASSLLTGGNEQFF	TGCGCCAGCAGCTTACTTACAGGGGGTAATGAGCAGTTCTTC
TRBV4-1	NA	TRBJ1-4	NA	CASSQESLRGGEKLFF	TGCGCCAGCAGCCAAGAGAGTCTCCGTGGAGGTGAAAAACTGTTTTTT
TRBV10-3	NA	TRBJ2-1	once	CAISEWEENEQFF	TGTGCCATCAGTGAGTGGGAGGAGAATGAGCAGTTCTTC
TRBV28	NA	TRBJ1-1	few	CASSSPVQGRPEAFF	TGTGCCAGCAGTTCCCCAGTACAGGGTAGGCCTGAAGCTTTCTTT
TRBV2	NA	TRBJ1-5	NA	CASTSGGTINQPQHF	TGTGCCAGCACCTCTGGGGGCACCATCAATCAGCCCCAGCATTTT
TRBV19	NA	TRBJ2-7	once	CASSWSFRSYEQYF	TGTGCCAGTAGTTGGAGCTTCAGGTCCTACGAGCAGTACTTC
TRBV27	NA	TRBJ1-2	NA	CASSKWRVGYGYTF	TGTGCCAGCAGTAAGTGGAGGGTCGGCTATGGCTACACCTTC
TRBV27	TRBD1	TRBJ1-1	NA	CASSPDRGRAEAFF	TGTGCCAGCAGTCCCGACAGGGGTAGGGCTGAAGCTTTCTTT
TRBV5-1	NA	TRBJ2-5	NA	CASSFPGEETQYF	TGCGCCAGCAGCTTCCCAGGGGAAGAGACCCAGTACTTC
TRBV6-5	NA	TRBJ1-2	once	CASTMDRRTVSGYTF	TGTGCCAGTACTATGGATCGACGGACCGTTTCTGGCTACACCTTC
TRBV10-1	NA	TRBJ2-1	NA	CASSEAVGDHLYNEQFF	TGCGCCAGCAGTGAGGCGGTGGGGGATCATCTGTACAATGAGCAGTTCTTC
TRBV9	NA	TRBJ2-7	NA	CASSLNIGTVAYF	TGTGCCAGCAGCCTAAACATAGGGACCGTCGCGTACTTC
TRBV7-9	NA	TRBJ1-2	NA	CASSLVRRGYTF	TGTGCCAGCAGCTTAGTCCGAAGGGGCTACACCTTC
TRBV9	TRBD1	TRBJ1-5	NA	CASSVERDSNQPQHF	TGTGCCAGCAGCGTAGAGCGGGACAGTAATCAGCCCCAGCATTTT
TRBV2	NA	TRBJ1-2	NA	CASRDNRQANYGYTF	TGTGCCAGCAGAGACAATCGACAGGCTAACTATGGCTACACCTTC
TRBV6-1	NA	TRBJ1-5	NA	CASRWADYSNQPQHF	TGTGCCAGCCGATGGGCAGACTATAGCAATCAGCCCCAGCATTTT
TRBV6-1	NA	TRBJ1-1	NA	CASSLVDREAFF	TGTGCCAGCAGCCTCGTTGATCGTGAAGCTTTCTTT